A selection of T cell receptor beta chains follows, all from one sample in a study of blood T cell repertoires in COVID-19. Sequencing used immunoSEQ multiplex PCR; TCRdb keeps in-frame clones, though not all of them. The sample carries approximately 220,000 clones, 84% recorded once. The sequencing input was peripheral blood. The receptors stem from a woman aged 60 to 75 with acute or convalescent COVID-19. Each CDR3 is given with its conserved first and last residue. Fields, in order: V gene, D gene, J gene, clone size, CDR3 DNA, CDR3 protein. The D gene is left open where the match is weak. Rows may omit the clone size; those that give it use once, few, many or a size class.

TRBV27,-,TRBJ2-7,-,TGTGCCAGCAGTCCGATCGGGGGGCGGAGGGGCGAGCAGTACTTC,CASSPIGGRRGEQYF
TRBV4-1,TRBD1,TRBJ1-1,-,TGCGCCAGCAGCCATTCAGGGGGCACTGAAGCTTTCTTT,CASSHSGGTEAFF
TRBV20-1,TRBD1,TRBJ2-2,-,TGCAGTGCTAGTGGTGGGGACAGGGGCACCGGGGAGCTGTTTTTT,CSASGGDRGTGELFF
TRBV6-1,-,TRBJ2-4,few,TGTGCCAGCAGTGCGATATGGACAGCGATAGCCAAAAACATTCAGTACTTC,CASSAIWTAIAKNIQYF
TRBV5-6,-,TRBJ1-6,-,TGTGCCAGCAGCGGTGGGACAAAGACTTCACCCCTCCACTTT,CASSGGTKTSPLHF
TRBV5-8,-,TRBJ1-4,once,TGTGCCAGCAGCTTGACCAGGGCGAGCGAAAAACTGTTTTTT,CASSLTRASEKLFF
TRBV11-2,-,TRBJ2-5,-,TGTGCCACCCTGTGGGGAGGAACCCAGTACTTC,CATLWGGTQYF
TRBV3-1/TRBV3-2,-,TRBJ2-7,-,TGTGCCAGCAGCCAAGATCTTCGGTTCACAGCCCGGATCTACGAGCAGTACTTC,CASSQDLRFTARIYEQYF
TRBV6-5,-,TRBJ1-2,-,TGTGCCAGCAGTCGCGGGCAGGGGAACTATGGCTACACCTTC,CASSRGQGNYGYTF
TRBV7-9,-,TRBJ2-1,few,TGTGCCAGCAGCTTAGCGGGGGGATACAATGAGCAGTTCTTC,CASSLAGGYNEQFF
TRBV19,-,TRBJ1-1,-,TGTGCCAGTAGTATCTTCAGGAACACTGAAGCTTTCTTT,CASSIFRNTEAFF
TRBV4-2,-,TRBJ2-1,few,TGTGCCAGCAGCCAACCCATAGGGAGTTTGGGCAATGAGCAGTTCTTC,CASSQPIGSLGNEQFF
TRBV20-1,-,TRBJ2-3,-,TGCAGTGCTAGTCTGGGGGCAGTCAGCTCCGATACGCAGTATTTT,CSASLGAVSSDTQYF
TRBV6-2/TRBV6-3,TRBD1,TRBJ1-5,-,TGTGCCAGCAGTATGACAGGGAACAATCAGCCCCAGCATTTT,CASSMTGNNQPQHF
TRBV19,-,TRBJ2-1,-,TGTGCCAGTAGTTCGTCCGGGACACAGCAGTTCTTC,CASSSSGTQQFF
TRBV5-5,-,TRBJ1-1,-,TGTGCCAGCAGCTTGGCGCCCCTCGGGGGAGGGACTGAAGCTTTCTTT,CASSLAPLGGGTEAFF
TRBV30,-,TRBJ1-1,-,TGTGCCTGGATCGTAGAACAGGGTAACACTGAAGCTTTCTTT,CAWIVEQGNTEAFF
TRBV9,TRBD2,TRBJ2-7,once,TGTGCCAGCAGCGTCTCCGGGACTACCTACGAGCAGTACTTC,CASSVSGTTYEQYF
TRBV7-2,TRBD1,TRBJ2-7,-,TGTGCCAGCAGCTCAGACAGGGCCTCCTACGAGCAGTACTTC,CASSSDRASYEQYF
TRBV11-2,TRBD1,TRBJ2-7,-,TGTGCCAGCAGCCCACTTCGGAGACAGGGGCACTACGAGCAGTACTTC,CASSPLRRQGHYEQYF
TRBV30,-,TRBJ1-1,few,TGTGCCTGGAGTGTTACTAGAACAGGGTCGGTCACTGAAGCTTTCTTT,CAWSVTRTGSVTEAFF